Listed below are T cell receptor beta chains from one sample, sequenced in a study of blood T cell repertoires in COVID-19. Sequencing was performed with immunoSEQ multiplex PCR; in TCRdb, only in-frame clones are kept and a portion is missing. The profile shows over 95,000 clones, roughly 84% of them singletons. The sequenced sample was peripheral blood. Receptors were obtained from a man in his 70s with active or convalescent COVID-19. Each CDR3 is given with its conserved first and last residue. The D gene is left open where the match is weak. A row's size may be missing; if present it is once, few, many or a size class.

cdr3_aa: CAWSTGFGEKLFF
cdr3_nt: TGTGCCTGGTCCACAGGGTTTGGTGAAAAACTGTTTTTT
clone_size: NA
v_call: TRBV30
d_call: NA
j_call: TRBJ1-4

cdr3_aa: CASSTSAGGRGTQYF
cdr3_nt: TGTGCCAGCAGTACGTCAGCGGGGGGAAGGGGTACGCAGTATTTT
clone_size: NA
v_call: TRBV28
d_call: TRBD2
j_call: TRBJ2-3

cdr3_aa: CASSLSGLASDTQYF
cdr3_nt: TGCGCCAGCAGCTTGTCGGGACTAGCATCAGATACGCAGTATTTT
clone_size: NA
v_call: TRBV5-1
d_call: TRBD2
j_call: TRBJ2-3

cdr3_aa: CASSLVGQGSRNTIYF
cdr3_nt: TGTGCCAGCAGCTTAGTTGGACAGGGCAGTCGAAACACCATATATTTT
clone_size: NA
v_call: TRBV7-8
d_call: TRBD1
j_call: TRBJ1-3

cdr3_aa: CASSPQDLNTEAFF
cdr3_nt: TGCGCCAGCAGCCCTCAAGACTTGAACACTGAAGCTTTCTTT
clone_size: NA
v_call: TRBV5-1
d_call: NA
j_call: TRBJ1-1

cdr3_aa: CASSQERGGQGYGYTF
cdr3_nt: TGCGCCAGCAGCCAAGAACGGGGAGGACAGGGGTATGGCTACACCTTC
clone_size: NA
v_call: TRBV4-3
d_call: TRBD1
j_call: TRBJ1-2

cdr3_aa: CASSQTIQGIPFF
cdr3_nt: TGTGCCAGCAGCCAGACGATACAGGGTATCCCTTTCTTT
clone_size: NA
v_call: TRBV3-1/TRBV3-2
d_call: NA
j_call: TRBJ1-1

cdr3_aa: CAWSPSSGYGYTF
cdr3_nt: TGTGCCTGGAGTCCTAGCTCGGGCTATGGCTACACCTTC
clone_size: NA
v_call: TRBV30
d_call: NA
j_call: TRBJ1-2

cdr3_aa: CASSLALGAGGREQYF
cdr3_nt: TGTGCCAGCAGCTTAGCGTTGGGGGCAGGGGGAAGGGAGCAGTACTTC
clone_size: few
v_call: TRBV7-9
d_call: TRBD1
j_call: TRBJ2-7

cdr3_aa: CASSVVFGGLTDTQYF
cdr3_nt: TGTGCCAGCAGCGTAGTGTTCGGGGGGCTGACAGATACGCAGTATTTT
clone_size: NA
v_call: TRBV9
d_call: NA
j_call: TRBJ2-3

cdr3_aa: CATRRGWGGRVSADTQYF
cdr3_nt: TGTGCCACCCGCCGGGGGTGGGGGGGGCGCGTATCGGCAGATACGCAGTATTTT
clone_size: NA
v_call: TRBV15
d_call: NA
j_call: TRBJ2-3

cdr3_aa: CASSYSADAKEFF
cdr3_nt: TGTGCCAGCAGTTACTCCGCGGATGCAAAGGAGTTCTTC
clone_size: NA
v_call: TRBV6-5
d_call: NA
j_call: TRBJ2-1

cdr3_aa: CATNPGGRGNGYTF
cdr3_nt: TGTGCCACCAACCCTGGAGGCAGGGGGAATGGCTACACCTTC
clone_size: NA
v_call: TRBV24-1
d_call: TRBD1
j_call: TRBJ1-2